The entry below describes one T cell receptor beta chain. Its antigen is not known. This sample stems from a study of shared clonotypes between healthy human individuals. Study-level results: Clonotypes shared by all four donors outscored non-shared clonotypes in generation probability. Richness estimates generally favored naive over memory subsets.

The CDR3 is 16 amino acids. V lost 1 base, J lost 0 bases, and 10 bases lay in between. The germline V gene encodes CDR1 KGHSY and CDR2 FQNENV. Each PCR replicate from the sorted subsets contained around 200 ng DNA, which is about 30,000 T cell genomes. The method was immunoSEQ multiplex PCR; TCRdb's version includes in-frame clones alone and lacks a portion of them. The sample lists 980,000 or so clones; about 80% were seen once. Sequences were obtained from memory CD4+ T cells sorted from blood. Subset in this sample: CD45RA-negative fraction. This chain uses TRBV16 with TRBJ2-4; D remains unclear. This TCR was sampled from a man between 18 and 35 years old in good health. CDR3 protein: CASSQYSTLAKNIQYF. In DNA, the CDR3 is TGTGCCAGCAGCCAATATAGCACCCTAGCCAAAAACATTCAGTACTTC.